The 21 T cell receptor beta chains listed next were all sequenced from one sample in a study of sequential checkpoint blockade in melanoma (dated by TCRdb to 2018 to 2020). The treatment or condition label of this sample denotes: randomized to nivolumab then ipilimumab (arm A) or the reverse (arm B). The library came from the immunoSEQ multiplex PCR assay. TCRdb's version of the immuneACCESS table is confined to in-frame rearrangements and falls short of the full clone set. An unresolved V gene accounts for under half of the shortfall where checked; the remainder is of unknown origin. For this sample the table gives 13,000 or so clones, of which around 20% were detected only once. The ten largest clonotypes hold about 6.4% of the sample. The sample here was tumor tissue (inferred from file names), taken from a patient given nivolumab and ipilimumab in sequence. Source of these receptors: a human donor with melanoma.

The chain recombines TRBV18 with TRBJ2-1; D is undetermined. Trimming left V 6 bases short and J 4 bases short, with 10 bases between. The CDR3 runs 13 residues. Germline V gives CDR1 KGHSH, CDR2 LQKENI. CDR3 in DNA: TGTGCCAGCTCGTATTCTATGTACAATGAGCAGTTCTTC. Protein: CASSYSMYNEQFF.

This clone has at least ten counts. The CDR3: CASSYPGGEQQYF. CDR3 nucleotides: TGTGCCAGCAGTTACCCCGGGGGGGAGCAGCAGTATTTT. The V call is TRBV7-1, the J call TRBJ2-3; the match to TRBD2 covers 8 bases. TRBV7-1 is recorded as an ORF, its role being uncertain. J lost 11 bases, V lost 6 bases, and 10 bases had no gene match. CDR3 length equals 13 residues.

This clone was observed at least ten times. V and J are TRBV11-3 and TRBJ2-1, with 9 positions matching TRBD2. V lost 4 bases, J lost 7 bases, and 11 bases stayed unmatched. The CDR3 spans 16 residues. Germline V CDR1 and CDR2: SGHNT, YENEEA. The DNA of the CDR3 is TGTGCCAGCAGCTCTCCGGGACTAGCATTGGGGAATGAGCAGTTCTTC. It is translated as CASSSPGLALGNEQFF.

V usage is TRBV30 and J usage is TRBJ2-3; the match to TRBD2 covers 11 bases. V shed 7 bases and J 10 bases; nucleotides not matched to a gene: 13. This CDR3 has 14 amino acids. Looked up from germline, CDR1 is GTSNPN and CDR2 is SVGIG (reference sequence). DNA of the CDR3: TGTGCCTTGACTAGCGGGAAACCCTCCGGTCCGCAGTATTTT. It codes for CALTSGKPSGPQYF.

This sequence joins TRBV28 and TRBJ2-7; 10 positions match TRBD1. From germline, CDR1 is MDHEN and CDR2 SYDVKM. CDR3 length equals 15 residues. V lost 4 bases, J lost 5 bases, and 8 bases stayed unmatched. CDR3 amino acids: CASSWATGGKDEQYF. The CDR3 coding sequence is TGTGCCAGCAGTTGGGCGACAGGGGGCAAGGACGAGCAGTACTTC. Supplemented by reference TRBV28 and TRBJ2-7, the full variable domain reads DVKVTQSSRYLVKRTGEKVFLECVQDMDHENMFWYRQDPGLGLRLIYFSYDVKMKEKGDIPEGYSVSREKKERFSLILESASTNQTSMYLCASSWATGGKDEQYFGPGTRLTVT.

The chain employs TRBV18 and TRBJ1-6; D not resolved. V dropped 1 base and J dropped 3 bases, with 10 bases sitting between them. Germline values: CDR1 KGHSH, CDR2 LQKENI. The CDR3 covers 16 residues. The CDR3 DNA follows: TGTGCCAGCTCACCACTCGGGCTGAACTATAATTCACCCCTCCACTTT. Its protein product is CASSPLGLNYNSPLHF.

This clone was found a few times. The chain is built from TRBV11-3 and TRBJ2-1; TRBD2 is a possible D gene (7 bases). Germline CDR1 is SGHNT and CDR2 is YENEEA. Between the trimmed V and J ends, which lost 4 bases and 7 bases, there was a span of 26 bases. The CDR3 is 18 amino acids. CDR3 sequence: CASSSRGLGGPLPNEQFF. DNA of the CDR3: TGTGCCAGCAGCTCCCGGGGTCTGGGGGGGCCCCTTCCGAATGAGCAGTTCTTC.

This clone came up many times. The gene calls are TRBV7-6 and TRBJ2-2; D may match TRBD1 or TRBD2 (5 bases each). CDR3 length equals 17 residues. Trimming shortened V by 2 bases and J by 2 bases, and 15 bases separated the two germline ends. Germline loops: CDR1 SGHVS, CDR2 FNYEAQ. The CDR3 DNA sequence: TGTGCCAGCAGCTTAATGAGGGGCCCTATCAACACCGGGGAGCTGTTTTTT. Its translation is CASSLMRGPINTGELFF.

This clone has just a few counts. The rearrangement links TRBV9 to TRBJ1-5; D is ambiguous. The CDR3 runs 15 residues. The V end was cut by 5 bases, the J end by 5 bases, with 17 bases between. Germline V CDR1 and CDR2: SGDLS, YYNGEE. CDR3 in DNA: TGTGCCAGCAGTGAATATGGGCAGGTACATCAGCCCCAGCATTTT. Protein sequence: CASSEYGQVHQPQHF.

The chain joins TRBV28 to TRBJ2-1, with 12 bases lining up with TRBD1. Trimming took 6 bases from V and 6 from J; bases not matched to a gene: 12. The CDR3 consists of 17 residues. CDR1 and CDR2 from the germline V gene are MDHEN and SYDVKM. The CDR3 sequence is CASSAWTGTGGSNEQFF. CDR3 in DNA: TGTGCCAGCAGCGCTTGGACCGGGACAGGGGGCTCCAATGAGCAGTTCTTC.

This clone was picked up a small number of times. The chain carries TRBV1 and TRBJ1-1; TRBD1 is the table's D call, not checked against the DNA. TRBV1 is termed a pseudogene. The CDR3 runs to 16 residues. The CDR3: CASSHGQLLMNTEAFF. The CDR3 DNA reads TGCGCCAGCAGCCATGGACAGCTCCTCATGAACACTGAAGCTTTCTTT.

This clone turned up a few times. This chain links TRBV6-8 with TRBJ1-2; a possible D gene is TRBD1 (6 bases). CDR1 and CDR2 from the germline V gene are MNHGY and SAAAGT. Trimming took 0 bases from V and 9 from J, leaving 17 bases between them. CDR3 length: 15 residues. This CDR3 is CASSYSPDRSKSYTF. The CDR3 DNA reads as TGTGCCAGCAGTTACTCCCCGGACAGATCGAAAAGCTACACCTTC.

This clone was recorded a few times. The chain has TRBV28 and TRBJ1-2; D is undetermined. In germline, CDR1 is MDHEN, CDR2 SYDVKM. V was clipped by 3 bases and J by 1 base, with 9 bases between them. The CDR3 is 14 amino acids. The CDR3 loop is CASSLGLINYGYTF. The CDR3 nucleotides read TGTGCCAGCAGTTTGGGCCTGATTAACTATGGCTACACCTTC.

The rearrangement joins TRBV6-8 to TRBJ1-5, with a possible D match to TRBD1 (5 bases). Germline V CDR1 and CDR2: MNHGY, SAAAGT. The V gene lost 5 bases and the J gene lost 3 bases, with 17 bases spanning the gap. The CDR3 extends over 16 amino acids. The CDR3 nucleotides are TGTGCCAGCAGTGACTGGGGTAGGGGTTTCAATCAGCCCCAGCATTTT. Protein sequence: CASSDWGRGFNQPQHF.

This clone was recorded a few times. This rearrangement joins TRBV19 to TRBJ2-6; D call uncertain. Trimming cost V 3 bases and J 1 base, with 10 bases left between them. The length of the CDR3 is 16 residues. Germline loops: CDR1 LNHDA, CDR2 SQIVND (reference sequence). The CDR3 DNA sequence: TGTGCCAGTAGTATCCTCCCCTCTTCTGGGGCCAACGTCCTGACTTTC. As protein: CASSILPSSGANVLTF.

The chain joins TRBV9 to TRBJ2-7; D remains unclear. CDR3 length: 14 residues. Trimming cost V 0 bases and J 0 bases, with 7 bases left between them. Germline V gene lookup returns CDR1 SGDLS and CDR2 YYNGEE. The CDR3 here is CASSVDDNSYEQYF. The CDR3 DNA reads as TGTGCCAGCAGCGTAGATGACAACTCCTACGAGCAGTACTTC.

This clone has a handful of counts. The chain uses TRBV9 and TRBJ2-7, with TRBD1 matching 9 bases. The trim removed 4 bases at V and 1 base at J, leaving 9 bases unmatched. Germline V lookup: CDR1 SGDLS, CDR2 YYNGEE. The CDR3 is made up of 16 amino acids. This CDR3 reads CASSLAGTGLSYEQYF. The CDR3 DNA follows: TGTGCCAGCAGCCTAGCCGGGACAGGGCTTTCCTACGAGCAGTACTTC. Full variable domain (remainder filled in from reference TRBV9 and TRBJ2-7): DSGVTQTPKHLITATGQRVTLRCSPRSGDLSVYWYQQSLDQGLQFLIQYYNGEERAKGNILERFSAQQFPDLHSELNLSSLELGDSALYFCASSLAGTGLSYEQYFGPGTRLTVT.

The chain uses TRBV5-1 and TRBJ2-2, with 8 bases lining up with TRBD1. CDR3 length equals 16 residues. CDR1 and CDR2 from the germline V gene are SGHRS and YFSETQ. The junction had 9 bases not matched to a gene; V was cut back by 7 bases and J by 1 base. CDR3 loop: CASQPGQGRNTGELFF. CDR3 DNA sequence: TGCGCCAGCCAGCCAGGACAGGGAAGGAACACCGGGGAGCTGTTTTTT.

J is TRBJ2-3 and V is TRBV14; the D is unclear. The CDR3 is 12 amino acids. V dropped 1 base and J dropped 5 bases, with 4 bases sitting between them. CDR1 and CDR2 (germline): SGHDN, FVKESK. The DNA for the CDR3 is TGTGCCAGCAGCCAAGTTGGAGATACGCAGTATTTT. Amino acids: CASSQVGDTQYF.

This clone came up many times. This chain connects TRBV9 to TRBJ2-7; 11 nucleotides align to TRBD1. This CDR3 has 14 amino acids. The ends lost 5 bases at V and 4 bases at J; junction bases unmatched: 5. CDR1 and CDR2 from the germline V gene are SGDLS and YYNGEE. CDR3 sequence reads: CASSSGTGGYEQYF. Written as DNA, the CDR3 is TGTGCCAGCAGTTCAGGGACAGGGGGATACGAGCAGTACTTC.

The rearrangement joins TRBV6-8 to TRBJ2-7; D unclear. Trimming pared 0 bases from V and 4 bases from J, leaving 13 bases between. The V gene's germline CDR1 is MNHGY and CDR2 SAAAGT. The length of the CDR3 is 15 residues. CDR3: CASSYSAGFLYEQYF. The CDR3 nucleotides are TGTGCCAGCAGTTACTCTGCCGGATTCCTTTACGAGCAGTACTTC.